This T cell receptor beta chain appears in the sequencing data of a study of metastatic and nonmetastatic thyroid tumors. Overall study findings and caveats: Relative to benign nodules, malignant thyroid tumors were reportedly characterized by significantly elevated TCR beta diversity in blood and tumor.

This clone occurred a few times. Its antigen remains unknown. Trimming removed 3 bases from V and 7 bases from J, with 14 bases in between. The V gene's germline CDR1 is SNHLY and CDR2 FYNNEI. The CDR3 loop spans 14 amino acids. With MiXCR, TCRdb called clones anew from the PCR reads. The sample has about 12,000 clones; under 30% are singletons. Each patient came to thyroid surgery without any prior treatment (of any kind). Sequencing was carried out using tumor tissue. The chain joins TRBV2 to TRBJ2-3; maybe TRBD2 (6 bases). The receptor was derived from a female donor with papillary thyroid cancer or a benign thyroid nodule (not recorded which). Some clones in this sample may be carry-over from other donors' samples. The CDR3 sequence: CASSDGSGSHTQYF. For the CDR3, the DNA is TGTGCCAGCAGTGACGGGAGCGGTAGCCATACGCAGTATTTT.